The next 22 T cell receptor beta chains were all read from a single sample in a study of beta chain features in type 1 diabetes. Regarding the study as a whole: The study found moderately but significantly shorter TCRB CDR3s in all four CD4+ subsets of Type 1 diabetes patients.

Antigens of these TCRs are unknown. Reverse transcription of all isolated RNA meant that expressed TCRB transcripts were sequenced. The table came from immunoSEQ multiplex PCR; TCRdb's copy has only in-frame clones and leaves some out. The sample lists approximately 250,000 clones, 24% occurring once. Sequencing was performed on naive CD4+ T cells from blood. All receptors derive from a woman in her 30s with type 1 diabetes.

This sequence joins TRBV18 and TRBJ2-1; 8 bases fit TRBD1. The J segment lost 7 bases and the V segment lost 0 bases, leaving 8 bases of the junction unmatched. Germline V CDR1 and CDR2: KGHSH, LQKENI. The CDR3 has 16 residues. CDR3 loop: CASSPPTGGLSNEQFF. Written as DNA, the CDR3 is TGTGCCAGCTCACCACCCACAGGGGGACTTAGTAATGAGCAGTTCTTC.

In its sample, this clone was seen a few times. CDR3 loop: CASSGGTGGDQPQHF. CDR3 sequence (DNA): TGCGCCAGCAGCGGGGGGACAGGGGGCGATCAGCCCCAGCATTTT. This rearrangement joins TRBV5-1 to TRBJ1-5; 12 nucleotides line up with TRBD1. The trim removed 4 bases at V and 5 bases at J, leaving 4 bases unmatched. Germline V gene lookup returns CDR1 SGHRS and CDR2 YFSETQ. CDR3 length: 15 residues.

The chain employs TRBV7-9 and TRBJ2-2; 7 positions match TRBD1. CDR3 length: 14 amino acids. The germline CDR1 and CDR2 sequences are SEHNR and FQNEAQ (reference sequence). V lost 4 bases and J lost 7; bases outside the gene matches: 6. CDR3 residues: CASSSLRGHGELFF. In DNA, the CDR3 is TGTGCCAGCAGCTCCTTGAGGGGGCACGGGGAGCTGTTTTTT.

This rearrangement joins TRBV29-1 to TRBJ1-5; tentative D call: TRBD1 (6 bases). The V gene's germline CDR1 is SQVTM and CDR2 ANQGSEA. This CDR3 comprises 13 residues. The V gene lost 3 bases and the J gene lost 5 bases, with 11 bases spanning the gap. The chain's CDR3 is CSVEGHLHQPQHF. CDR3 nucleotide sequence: TGCAGCGTTGAGGGACATCTCCATCAGCCCCAGCATTTT.

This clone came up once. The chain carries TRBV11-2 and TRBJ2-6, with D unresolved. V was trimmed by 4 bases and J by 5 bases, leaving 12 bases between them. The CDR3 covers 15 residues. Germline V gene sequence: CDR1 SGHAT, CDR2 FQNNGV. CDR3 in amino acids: CASSSPRKRANVLTF. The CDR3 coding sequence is TGTGCCAGCAGCTCCCCGCGGAAAAGGGCCAACGTCCTGACTTTC. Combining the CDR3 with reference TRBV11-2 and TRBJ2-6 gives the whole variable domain EAGVAQSPRYKIIEKRQSVAFWCNPISGHATLYWYQQILGQGPKLLIQFQNNGVVDDSQLPKDRFSAERLKGVDSTLKIQPAKLEDSAVYLCASSSPRKRANVLTFGAGSRLTVL.

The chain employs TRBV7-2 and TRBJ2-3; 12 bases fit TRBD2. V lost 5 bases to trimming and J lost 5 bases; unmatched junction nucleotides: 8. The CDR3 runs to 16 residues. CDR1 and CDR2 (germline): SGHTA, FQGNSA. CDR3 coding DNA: TGTGCCAGCAGCCATGCTCCGGGACTAGCGGGAGATACGCAGTATTTT. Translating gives CASSHAPGLAGDTQYF.

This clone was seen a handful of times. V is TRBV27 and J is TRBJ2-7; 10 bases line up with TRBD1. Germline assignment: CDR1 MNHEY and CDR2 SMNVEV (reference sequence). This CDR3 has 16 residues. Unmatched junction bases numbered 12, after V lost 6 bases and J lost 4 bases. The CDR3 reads CASSFSEPGQGYEQYF. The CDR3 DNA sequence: TGTGCCAGCAGCTTTTCCGAGCCGGGACAGGGGTACGAGCAGTACTTC.

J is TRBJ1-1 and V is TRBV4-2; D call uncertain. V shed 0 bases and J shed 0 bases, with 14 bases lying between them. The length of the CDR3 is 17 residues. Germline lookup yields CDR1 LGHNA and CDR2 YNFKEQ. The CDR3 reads CASSQEIVTRMNTEAFF. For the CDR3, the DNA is TGTGCCAGCAGCCAAGAAATTGTAACCAGGATGAACACTGAAGCTTTCTTT.

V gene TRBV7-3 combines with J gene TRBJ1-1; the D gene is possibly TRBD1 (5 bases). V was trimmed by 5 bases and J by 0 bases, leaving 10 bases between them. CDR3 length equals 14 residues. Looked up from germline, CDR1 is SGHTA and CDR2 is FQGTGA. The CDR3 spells CASSPGGVNTEAFF. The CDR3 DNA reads TGTGCCAGCAGCCCGGGGGGAGTGAACACTGAAGCTTTCTTT.

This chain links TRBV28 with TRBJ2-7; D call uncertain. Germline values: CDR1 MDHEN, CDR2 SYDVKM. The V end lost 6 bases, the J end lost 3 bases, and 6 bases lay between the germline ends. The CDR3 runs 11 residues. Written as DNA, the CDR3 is TGTGCCAGCAGCCAGATCTACGAGCAGTACTTC. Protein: CASSQIYEQYF.

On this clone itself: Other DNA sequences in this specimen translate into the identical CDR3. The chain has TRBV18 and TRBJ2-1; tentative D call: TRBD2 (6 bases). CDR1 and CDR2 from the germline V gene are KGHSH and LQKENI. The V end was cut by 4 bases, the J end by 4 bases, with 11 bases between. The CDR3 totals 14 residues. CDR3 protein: CASSLTRSYNEQFF. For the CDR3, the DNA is TGTGCCAGCTCACTGACTAGATCTTACAATGAGCAGTTCTTC.

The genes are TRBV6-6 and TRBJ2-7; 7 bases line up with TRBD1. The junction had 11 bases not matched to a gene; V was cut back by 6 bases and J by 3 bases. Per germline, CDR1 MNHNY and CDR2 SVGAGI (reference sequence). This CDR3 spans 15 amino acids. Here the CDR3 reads CASSPQGESHYEQYF. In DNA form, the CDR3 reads TGTGCCAGCAGCCCCCAGGGGGAGAGTCACTACGAGCAGTACTTC.

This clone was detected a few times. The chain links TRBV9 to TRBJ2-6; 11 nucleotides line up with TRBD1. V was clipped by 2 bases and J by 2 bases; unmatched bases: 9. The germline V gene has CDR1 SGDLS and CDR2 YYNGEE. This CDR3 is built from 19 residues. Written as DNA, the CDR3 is TGTGCCAGCAGCGTTGCCGGGACAGGGGGGGTCGCTGGGGCCAACGTCCTGACTTTC. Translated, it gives CASSVAGTGGVAGANVLTF.

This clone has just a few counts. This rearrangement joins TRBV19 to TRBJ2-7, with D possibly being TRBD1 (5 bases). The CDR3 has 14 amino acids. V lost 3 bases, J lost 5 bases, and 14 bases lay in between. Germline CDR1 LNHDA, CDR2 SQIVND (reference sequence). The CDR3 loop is CASSILKGPNEQYF. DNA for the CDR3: TGTGCCAGTAGTATCCTCAAGGGGCCCAACGAGCAGTACTTC.

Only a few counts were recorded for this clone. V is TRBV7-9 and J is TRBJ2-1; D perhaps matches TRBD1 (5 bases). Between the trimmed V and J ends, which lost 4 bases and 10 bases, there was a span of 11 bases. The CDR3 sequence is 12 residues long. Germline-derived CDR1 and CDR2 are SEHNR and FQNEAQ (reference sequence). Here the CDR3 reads CASSSTRGEQFF. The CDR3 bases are TGTGCCAGCAGCTCGACAAGGGGCGAGCAGTTCTTC.

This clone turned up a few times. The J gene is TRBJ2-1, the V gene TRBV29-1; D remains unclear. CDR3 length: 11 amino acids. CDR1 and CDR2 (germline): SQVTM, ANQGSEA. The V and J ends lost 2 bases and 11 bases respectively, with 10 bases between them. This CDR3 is CSVEPYQKQFF. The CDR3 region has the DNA TGCAGCGTTGAACCATACCAGAAGCAGTTCTTC.

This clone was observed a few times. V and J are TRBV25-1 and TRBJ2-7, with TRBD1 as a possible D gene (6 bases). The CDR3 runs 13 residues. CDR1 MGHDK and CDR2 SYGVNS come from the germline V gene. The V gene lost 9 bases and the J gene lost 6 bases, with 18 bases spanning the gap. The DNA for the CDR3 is TGTGCCAGTGACCTAGGGCAGGGGTCCGAGCAGTACTTC. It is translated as CASDLGQGSEQYF.

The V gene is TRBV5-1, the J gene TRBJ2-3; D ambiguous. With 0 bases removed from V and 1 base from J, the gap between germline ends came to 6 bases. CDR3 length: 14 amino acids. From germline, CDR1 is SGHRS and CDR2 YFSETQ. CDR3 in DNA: TGCGCCAGCAGCTTGGCCCTAGGCACAGATACGCAGTATTTT. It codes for CASSLALGTDTQYF. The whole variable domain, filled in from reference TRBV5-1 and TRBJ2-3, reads KAGVTQTPRYLIKTRGQQVTLSCSPISGHRSVSWYQQTPGQGLQFLFEYFSETQRNKGNFPGRFSGRQFSNSRSEMNVSTLELGDSALYLCASSLALGTDTQYFGPGTRLTVL.

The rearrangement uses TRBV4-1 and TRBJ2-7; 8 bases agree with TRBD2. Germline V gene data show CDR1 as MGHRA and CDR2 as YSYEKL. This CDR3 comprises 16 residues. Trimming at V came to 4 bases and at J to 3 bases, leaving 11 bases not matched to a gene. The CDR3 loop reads CASSPMRGERIYEQYF. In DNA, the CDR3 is TGCGCCAGCAGCCCCATGCGGGGGGAGAGGATCTACGAGCAGTACTTC.

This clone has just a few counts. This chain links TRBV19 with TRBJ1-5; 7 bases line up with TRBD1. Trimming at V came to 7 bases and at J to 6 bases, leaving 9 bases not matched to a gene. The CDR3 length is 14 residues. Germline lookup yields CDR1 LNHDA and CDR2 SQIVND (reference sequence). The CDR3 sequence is CASTPDRVPQPQHF. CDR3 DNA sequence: TGTGCCAGTACCCCCGACAGGGTTCCTCAGCCCCAGCATTTT.

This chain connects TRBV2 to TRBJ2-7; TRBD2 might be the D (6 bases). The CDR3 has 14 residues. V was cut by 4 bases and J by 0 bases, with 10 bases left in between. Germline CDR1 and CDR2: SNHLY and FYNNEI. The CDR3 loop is CASSVYGSSYEQYF. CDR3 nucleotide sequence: TGTGCCAGCAGTGTCTACGGGAGCTCCTACGAGCAGTACTTC.

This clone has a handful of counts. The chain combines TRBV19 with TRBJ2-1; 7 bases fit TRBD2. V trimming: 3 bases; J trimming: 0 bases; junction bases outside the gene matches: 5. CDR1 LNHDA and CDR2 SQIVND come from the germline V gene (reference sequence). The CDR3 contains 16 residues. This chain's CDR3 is CASSMGGVSSYNEQFF. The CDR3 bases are TGTGCCAGTAGTATGGGGGGGGTTAGCTCCTACAATGAGCAGTTCTTC.